The 6 T cell receptor beta chains below come from one sample, sequenced in a study of CD8 T cells in Susac syndrome. RNA in amounts of roughly 0.45 to 1 ug was reverse transcribed with random hexamers. MiXCR was run by TCRdb on the immunoSEQ multiplex PCR reads, yielding one entry per CDR3 protein. The repertoire includes some 200,000 distinct CDR3 sequences, nearly 97% of them detected once, and more than 0.08% sits in the top ten. Specimen: CD4+ T cells from PBMCs. The receptor source for this set is a human donor with Susac syndrome.

The chain combines TRBV11-2 with TRBJ2-7; the D is unclear. CDR1 is SGHAT and CDR2 is FQNNGV in the germline V gene. Trimming took off 1 base at V and 2 bases at J, with 12 bases between the two ends. The CDR3 contains 15 residues. CDR3 region: CASSLGVGITYEQYF. CDR3 DNA: TGTGCCAGCAGCTTAGGCGTCGGAATCACCTACGAGCAGTACTTC.

This clonotype came up once. This chain uses TRBV29-1 with TRBJ1-1; D remains ambiguous. The CDR3 has 10 residues. CDR1 is SQVTM and CDR2 is ANQGSEA in the germline V gene. V gave up 4 bases and J gave up 11 bases, with 11 bases separating them. The CDR3 nucleotides read TGCAGCGTTGTAGGTCCCCGCGCTTTCTTT. Amino acids: CSVVGPRAFF.

The rearrangement uses TRBV7-9 and TRBJ1-5, with unresolved D. The CDR3 runs to 13 residues. The V end lost 3 bases, the J end lost 5 bases, and 8 bases lay between the germline ends. The germline CDR1 and CDR2 sequences are SEHNR and FQNEAQ (reference sequence). Here the CDR3 reads CASSFSTDQPQHF. The DNA of the CDR3 is TGTGCCAGCAGCTTTTCGACGGATCAGCCCCAGCATTTT.

This clonotype was seen a single time. The chain couples TRBV4-3 to TRBJ2-3, with D unresolved. Germline values: CDR1 LGHNA, CDR2 YSLEER. Trimming removed 1 base from V and 1 base from J, with 6 bases in between. CDR3 length: 14 amino acids. In nucleotides, the CDR3 is TGCGCCAGCAGCCAAGGGTCCCGCACAGATACGCAGTATTTT. This sequence encodes CASSQGSRTDTQYF.

The J gene is TRBJ2-3, the V gene TRBV10-3; tentatively, D is TRBD1 or TRBD2 (5 bases each). The V gene lost 6 bases and the J gene lost 2 bases, with 12 bases spanning the gap. The CDR3 is 14 residues long. In germline, CDR1 is ENHRY, CDR2 SYGVKD. CDR3 coding DNA: TGTGCCATCAGGGGAGACAGCTACACAGATACGCAGTATTTT. Its protein is CAIRGDSYTDTQYF.

The genes are TRBV29-1 and TRBJ2-7, with a possible D match to TRBD1 (6 bases). The CDR3 length is 14 residues. Trimming left V 6 bases short and J 6 bases short, with 21 bases between. Germline-derived CDR1 and CDR2 are SQVTM and ANQGSEA. The CDR3 DNA reads TGCAGCGTCCGCAGCGACTTGGACAGATTCGAGCAGTACTTC. Protein: CSVRSDLDRFEQYF.